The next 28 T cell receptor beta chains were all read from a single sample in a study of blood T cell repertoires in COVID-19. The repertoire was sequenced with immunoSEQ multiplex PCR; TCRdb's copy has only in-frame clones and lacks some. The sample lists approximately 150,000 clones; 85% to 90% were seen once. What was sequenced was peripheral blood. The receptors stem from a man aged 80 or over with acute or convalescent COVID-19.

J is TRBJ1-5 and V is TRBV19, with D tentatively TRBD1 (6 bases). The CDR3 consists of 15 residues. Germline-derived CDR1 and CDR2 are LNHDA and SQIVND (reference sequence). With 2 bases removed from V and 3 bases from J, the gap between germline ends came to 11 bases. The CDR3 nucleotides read TGTGCCAGTAGTATAACGACAGGATACAATCAGCCCCAGCATTTT. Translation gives CASSITTGYNQPQHF.

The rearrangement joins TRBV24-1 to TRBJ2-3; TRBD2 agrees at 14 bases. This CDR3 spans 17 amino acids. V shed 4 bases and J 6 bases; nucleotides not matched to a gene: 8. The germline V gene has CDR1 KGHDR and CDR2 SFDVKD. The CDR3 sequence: CATSETSGTSGSDTQYF. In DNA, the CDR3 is TGTGCCACCAGTGAGACTTCCGGGACTAGCGGGAGTGATACGCAGTATTTT.

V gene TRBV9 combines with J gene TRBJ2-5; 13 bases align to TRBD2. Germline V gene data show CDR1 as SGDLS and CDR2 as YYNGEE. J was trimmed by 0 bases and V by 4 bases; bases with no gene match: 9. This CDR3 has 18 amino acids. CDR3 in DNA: TGTGCCAGCAGCAAAGGACTAGCGGGGGTGATTTACCAAGAGACCCAGTACTTC. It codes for CASSKGLAGVIYQETQYF.

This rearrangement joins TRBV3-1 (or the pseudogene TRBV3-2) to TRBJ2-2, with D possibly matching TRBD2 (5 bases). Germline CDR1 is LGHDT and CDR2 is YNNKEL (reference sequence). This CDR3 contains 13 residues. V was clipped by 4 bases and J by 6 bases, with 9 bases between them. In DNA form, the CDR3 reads TGTGCCAGCAGCCGAGGAGGACCCGGGGAGCTGTTTTTT. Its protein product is CASSRGGPGELFF.

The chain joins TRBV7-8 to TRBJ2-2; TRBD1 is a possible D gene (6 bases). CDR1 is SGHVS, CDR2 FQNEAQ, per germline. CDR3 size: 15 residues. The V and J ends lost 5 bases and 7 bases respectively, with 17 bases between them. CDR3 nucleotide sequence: TGTGCCAGCAGCCGGAACAGGGCAACGGACGGGGAGCTGTTTTTT. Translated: CASSRNRATDGELFF.

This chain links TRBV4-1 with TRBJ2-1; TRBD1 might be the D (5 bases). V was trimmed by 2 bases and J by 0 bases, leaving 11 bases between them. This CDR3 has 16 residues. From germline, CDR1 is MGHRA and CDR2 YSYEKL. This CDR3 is CASSQRSDSSYNEQFF. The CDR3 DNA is TGCGCCAGCAGCCAACGTTCCGACAGCTCCTACAATGAGCAGTTCTTC.

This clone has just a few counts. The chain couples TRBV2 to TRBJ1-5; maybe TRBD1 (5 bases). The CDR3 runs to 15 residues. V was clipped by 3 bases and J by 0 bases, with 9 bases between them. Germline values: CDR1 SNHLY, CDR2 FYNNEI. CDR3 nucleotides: TGTGCCAGCAGTGACAGGGCCTTTAGCAATCAGCCCCAGCATTTT. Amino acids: CASSDRAFSNQPQHF. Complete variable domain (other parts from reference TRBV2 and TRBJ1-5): EPEVTQTPSHQVTQMGQEVILRCVPISNHLYFYWYRQILGQKVEFLVSFYNNEISEKSEIFDDQFSVERPDGSNFTLKIRSTKLEDSAMYFCASSDRAFSNQPQHFGDGTRLSIL.

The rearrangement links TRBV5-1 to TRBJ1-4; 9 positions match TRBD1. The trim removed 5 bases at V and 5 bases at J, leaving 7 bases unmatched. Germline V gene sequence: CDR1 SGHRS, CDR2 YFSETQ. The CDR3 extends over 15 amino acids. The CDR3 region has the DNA TGCGCCAGCAGAGGACAGGGGTCGTCGAATGAAAAACTGTTTTTT. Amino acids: CASRGQGSSNEKLFF.

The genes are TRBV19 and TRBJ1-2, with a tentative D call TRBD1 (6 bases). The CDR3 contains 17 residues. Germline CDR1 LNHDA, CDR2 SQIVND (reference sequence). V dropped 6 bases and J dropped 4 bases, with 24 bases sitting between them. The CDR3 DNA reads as TGTGCCAGTAGATCCCCGACAGGCGCGGCAAGTGTCTATGGCTACACCTTC. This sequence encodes CASRSPTGAASVYGYTF.

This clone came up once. Here the CDR3 DNA reads TGTGCCAGCAGTCTGGGCCAAGCAAGGTGGGGCTACACCTTC. It translates to CASSLGQARWGYTF. The V gene is TRBV2, the J gene TRBJ1-2, with D hard to call. Looked up from germline, CDR1 is SNHLY and CDR2 is FYNNEI. V lost 5 bases to trimming and J lost 8 bases, with 18 bases between them. CDR3 length: 14 residues.

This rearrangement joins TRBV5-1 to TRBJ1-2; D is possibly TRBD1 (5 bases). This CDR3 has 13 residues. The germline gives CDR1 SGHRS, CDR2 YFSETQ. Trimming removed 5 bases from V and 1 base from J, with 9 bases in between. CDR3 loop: CASSSDSNYGYTF. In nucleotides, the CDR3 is TGCGCCAGCAGTTCAGACAGTAACTATGGCTACACCTTC.

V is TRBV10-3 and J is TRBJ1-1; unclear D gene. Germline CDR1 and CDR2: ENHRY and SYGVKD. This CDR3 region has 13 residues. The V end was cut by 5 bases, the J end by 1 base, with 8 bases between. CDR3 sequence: CAISSAANTEAFF. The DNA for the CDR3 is TGTGCCATCAGTTCAGCGGCGAACACTGAAGCTTTCTTT.

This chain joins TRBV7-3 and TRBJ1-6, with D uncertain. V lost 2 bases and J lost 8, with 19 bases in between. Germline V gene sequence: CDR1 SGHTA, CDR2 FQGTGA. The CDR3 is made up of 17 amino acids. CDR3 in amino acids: CASSLGIFGGLHSPLHF. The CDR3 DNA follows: TGTGCCAGCAGCTTAGGCATATTCGGAGGGCTCCATTCACCCCTCCACTTT.

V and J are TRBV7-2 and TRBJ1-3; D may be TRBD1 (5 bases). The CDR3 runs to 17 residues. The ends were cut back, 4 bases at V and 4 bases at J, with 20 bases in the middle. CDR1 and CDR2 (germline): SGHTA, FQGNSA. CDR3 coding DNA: TGTGCCAGCAGCTCTAGGCCGACAGCCCCGTCAGGAAACACCATATATTTT. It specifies CASSSRPTAPSGNTIYF.

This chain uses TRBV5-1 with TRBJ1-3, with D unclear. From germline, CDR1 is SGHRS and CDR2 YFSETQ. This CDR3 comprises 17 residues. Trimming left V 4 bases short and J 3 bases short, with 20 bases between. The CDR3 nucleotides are TGCGCCAGCAGCCTGGGCAGAGGAGGAAAGGATGGAAACACCATATATTTT. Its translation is CASSLGRGGKDGNTIYF.

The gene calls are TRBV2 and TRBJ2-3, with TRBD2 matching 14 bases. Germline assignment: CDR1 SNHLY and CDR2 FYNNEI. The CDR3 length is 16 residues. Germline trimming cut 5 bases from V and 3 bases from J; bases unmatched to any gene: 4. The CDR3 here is CASSTGLAGETDTQYF. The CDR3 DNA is TGTGCCAGCAGTACGGGACTAGCGGGGGAAACAGATACGCAGTATTTT.

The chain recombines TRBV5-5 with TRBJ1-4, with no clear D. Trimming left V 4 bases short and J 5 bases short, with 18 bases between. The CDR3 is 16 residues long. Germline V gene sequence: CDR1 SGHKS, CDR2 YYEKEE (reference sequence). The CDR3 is CASSPLLAGKNEKLFF. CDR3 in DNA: TGTGCCAGCAGCCCTCTGCTGGCGGGGAAGAATGAAAAACTGTTTTTT.

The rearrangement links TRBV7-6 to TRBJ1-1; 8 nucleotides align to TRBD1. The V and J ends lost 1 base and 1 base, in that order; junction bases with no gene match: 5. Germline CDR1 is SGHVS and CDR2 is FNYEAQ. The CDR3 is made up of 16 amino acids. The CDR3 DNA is TGTGCCAGCAGCTTAGATTTACAGGGGGAGAACACTGAAGCTTTCTTT. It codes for CASSLDLQGENTEAFF.

CDR3 nucleotide sequence: TGTGCCAGCAGTGATGCACGGAGGAACACTGAAGCTTTCTTT. Amino acid sequence: CASSDARRNTEAFF. The gene calls are TRBV2 and TRBJ1-1; the D is unclear. The CDR3 has 14 amino acids. Germline lookup yields CDR1 SNHLY and CDR2 FYNNEI. V lost 3 bases and J 1 base, leaving 9 bases between the germline ends.

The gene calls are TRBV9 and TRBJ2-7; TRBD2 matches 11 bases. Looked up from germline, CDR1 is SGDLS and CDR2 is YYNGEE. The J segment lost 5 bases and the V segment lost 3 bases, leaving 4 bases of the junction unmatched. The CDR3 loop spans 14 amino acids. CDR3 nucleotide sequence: TGTGCCAGCAGCGCCGGACTAGCGGGCAACGAGCAGTACTTC. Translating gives CASSAGLAGNEQYF.

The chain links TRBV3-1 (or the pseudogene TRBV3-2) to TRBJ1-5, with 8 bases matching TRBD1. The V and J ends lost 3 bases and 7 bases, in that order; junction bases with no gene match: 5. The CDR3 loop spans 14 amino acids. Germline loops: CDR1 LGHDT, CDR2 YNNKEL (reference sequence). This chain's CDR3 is CASSHGTGTQPQHF. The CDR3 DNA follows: TGTGCCAGCAGCCATGGGACAGGTACCCAGCCCCAGCATTTT.

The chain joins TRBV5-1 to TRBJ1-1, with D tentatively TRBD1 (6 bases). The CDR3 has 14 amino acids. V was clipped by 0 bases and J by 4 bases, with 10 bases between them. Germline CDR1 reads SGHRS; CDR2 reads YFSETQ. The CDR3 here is CASSLEGVFTEAFF. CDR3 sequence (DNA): TGCGCCAGCAGCTTGGAGGGGGTCTTCACTGAAGCTTTCTTT.

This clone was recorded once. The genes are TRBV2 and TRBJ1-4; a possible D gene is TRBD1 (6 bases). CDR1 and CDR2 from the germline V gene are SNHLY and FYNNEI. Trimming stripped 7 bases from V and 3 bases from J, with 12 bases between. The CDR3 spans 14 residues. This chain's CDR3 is CASTQGSANEKLFF. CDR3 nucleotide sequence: TGTGCCAGCACCCAGGGGTCTGCTAATGAAAAACTGTTTTTT. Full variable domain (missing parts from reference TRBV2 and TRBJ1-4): EPEVTQTPSHQVTQMGQEVILRCVPISNHLYFYWYRQILGQKVEFLVSFYNNEISEKSEIFDDQFSVERPDGSNFTLKIRSTKLEDSAMYFCASTQGSANEKLFFGSGTQLSVL.

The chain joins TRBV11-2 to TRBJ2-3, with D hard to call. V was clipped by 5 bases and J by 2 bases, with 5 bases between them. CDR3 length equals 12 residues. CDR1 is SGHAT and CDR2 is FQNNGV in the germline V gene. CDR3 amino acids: CASSPNTDTQYF. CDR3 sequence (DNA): TGTGCCAGCAGCCCAAACACAGATACGCAGTATTTT.

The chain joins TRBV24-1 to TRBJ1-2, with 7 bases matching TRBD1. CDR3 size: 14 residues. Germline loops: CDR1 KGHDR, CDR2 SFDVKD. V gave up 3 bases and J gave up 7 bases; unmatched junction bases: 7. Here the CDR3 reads CATSDTGQLSGYTF. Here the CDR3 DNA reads TGTGCCACCAGTGATACGGGACAGCTTTCTGGCTACACCTTC.

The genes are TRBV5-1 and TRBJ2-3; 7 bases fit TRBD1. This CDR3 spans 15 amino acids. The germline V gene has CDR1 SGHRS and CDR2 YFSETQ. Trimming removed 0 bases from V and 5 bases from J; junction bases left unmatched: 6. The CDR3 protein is CASSLDDRAGDTQYF. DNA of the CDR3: TGCGCCAGCAGCTTGGATGACAGGGCGGGAGATACGCAGTATTTT.

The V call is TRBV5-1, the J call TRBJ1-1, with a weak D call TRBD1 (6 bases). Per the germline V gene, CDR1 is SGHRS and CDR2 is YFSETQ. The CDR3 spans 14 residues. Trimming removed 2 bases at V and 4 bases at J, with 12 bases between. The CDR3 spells CASSFGGLGTEAFF. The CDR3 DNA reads TGCGCCAGCAGCTTCGGGGGGCTCGGCACTGAAGCTTTCTTT.

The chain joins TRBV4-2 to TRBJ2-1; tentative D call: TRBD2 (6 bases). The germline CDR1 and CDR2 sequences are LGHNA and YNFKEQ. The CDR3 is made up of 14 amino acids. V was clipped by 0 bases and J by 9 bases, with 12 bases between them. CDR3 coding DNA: TGTGCCAGCAGCCAAGAATCCAGGAGGGGTGAGCAGTTCTTC. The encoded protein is CASSQESRRGEQFF.